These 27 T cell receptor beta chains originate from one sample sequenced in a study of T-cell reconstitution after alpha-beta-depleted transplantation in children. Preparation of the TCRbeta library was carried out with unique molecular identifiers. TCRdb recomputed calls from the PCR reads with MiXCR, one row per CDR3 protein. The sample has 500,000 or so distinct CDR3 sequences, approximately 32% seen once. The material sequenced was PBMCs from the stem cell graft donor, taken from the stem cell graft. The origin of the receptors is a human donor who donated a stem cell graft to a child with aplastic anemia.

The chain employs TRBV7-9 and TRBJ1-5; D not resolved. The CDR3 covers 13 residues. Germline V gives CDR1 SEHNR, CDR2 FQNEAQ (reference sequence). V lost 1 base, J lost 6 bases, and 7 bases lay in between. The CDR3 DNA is TGTGCCAGCAGCTTAGGATCGGGTCAGCCCCAGCATTTT. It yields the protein CASSLGSGQPQHF.

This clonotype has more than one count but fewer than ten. This CDR3 reads CASSLRSPVAEAFF. CDR3 DNA: TGTGCCAGCAGTCTCCGCTCCCCCGTCGCTGAAGCTTTCTTT. This rearrangement joins TRBV28 to TRBJ1-1, with D hard to call. The germline CDR1 and CDR2 sequences are MDHEN and SYDVKM. Trimming removed 5 bases at V and 6 bases at J, with 16 bases between. The CDR3 runs to 14 residues.

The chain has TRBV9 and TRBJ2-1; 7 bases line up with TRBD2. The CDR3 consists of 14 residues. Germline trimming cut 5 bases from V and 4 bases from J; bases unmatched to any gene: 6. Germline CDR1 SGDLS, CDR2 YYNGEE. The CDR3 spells CASRRSGKYNEQFF. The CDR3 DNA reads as TGTGCCAGCAGGAGGAGCGGGAAGTACAATGAGCAGTTCTTC.

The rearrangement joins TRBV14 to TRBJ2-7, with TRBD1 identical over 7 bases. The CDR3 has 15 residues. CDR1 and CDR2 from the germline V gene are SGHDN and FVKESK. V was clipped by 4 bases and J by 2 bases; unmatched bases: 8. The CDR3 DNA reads TGTGCCAGCAGCCCCCACAGGGGTACCCCCTACGAGCAGTACTTC. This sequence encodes CASSPHRGTPYEQYF.

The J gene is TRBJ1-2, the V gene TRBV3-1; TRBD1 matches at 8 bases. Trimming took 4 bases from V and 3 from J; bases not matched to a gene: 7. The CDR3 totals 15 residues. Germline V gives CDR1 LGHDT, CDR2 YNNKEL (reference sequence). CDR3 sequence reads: CASSRNRGNDYGYTF. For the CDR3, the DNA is TGTGCCAGCAGCCGCAACAGGGGGAATGACTATGGCTACACCTTC.

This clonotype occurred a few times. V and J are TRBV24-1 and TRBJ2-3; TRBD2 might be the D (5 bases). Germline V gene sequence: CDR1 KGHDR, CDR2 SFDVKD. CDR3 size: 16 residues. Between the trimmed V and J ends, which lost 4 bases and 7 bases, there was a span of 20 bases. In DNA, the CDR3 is TGTGCCACCAGTGAAACTGGGAGATCCACGATTAATACGCAGTATTTT. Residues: CATSETGRSTINTQYF.

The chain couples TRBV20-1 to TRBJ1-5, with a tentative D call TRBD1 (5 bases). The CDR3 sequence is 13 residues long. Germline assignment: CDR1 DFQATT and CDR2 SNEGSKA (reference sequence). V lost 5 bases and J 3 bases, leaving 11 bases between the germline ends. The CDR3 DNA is TGCAGTGCTGGGGGTGGCCTCAATCAGCCCCAGCATTTT. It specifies CSAGGGLNQPQHF.

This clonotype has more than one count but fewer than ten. CDR3 sequence reads: CASSLWTSGRTTDTQYF. The CDR3 DNA sequence: TGTGCCAGCAGTTTATGGACTAGCGGGAGGACCACAGATACGCAGTATTTT. V gene TRBV28 combines with J gene TRBJ2-3, with 13 bases aligning to TRBD2. Germline assignment: CDR1 MDHEN and CDR2 SYDVKM. Trimming cost V 0 bases and J 2 bases; bases outside gene matches: 2. CDR3 length equals 17 residues.

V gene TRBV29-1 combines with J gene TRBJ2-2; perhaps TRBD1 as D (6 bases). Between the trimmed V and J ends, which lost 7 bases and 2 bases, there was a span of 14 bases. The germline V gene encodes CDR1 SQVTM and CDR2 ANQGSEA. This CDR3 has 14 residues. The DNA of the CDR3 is TGCAGCGCAAAGGCAGGGGCCAACACCGGGGAGCTGTTTTTT. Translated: CSAKAGANTGELFF.

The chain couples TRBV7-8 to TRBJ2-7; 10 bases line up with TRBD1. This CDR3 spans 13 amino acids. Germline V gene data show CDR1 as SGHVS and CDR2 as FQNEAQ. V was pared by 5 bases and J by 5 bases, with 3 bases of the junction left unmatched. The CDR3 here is CASSHGTGDEQYV. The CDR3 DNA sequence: TGTGCCAGCAGCCACGGGACAGGGGACGAGCAGTACGTC.

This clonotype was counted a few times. This chain's CDR3 is CASSRPSGRTSLVETQYF. CDR3 nucleotide sequence: TGTGCCAGCAGTCGACCAAGCGGGAGGACGTCTCTGGTAGAGACCCAGTACTTC. The chain joins TRBV6-2 or TRBV6-3 to TRBJ2-5; 9 bases are a match to TRBD2. CDR1 is MNHEY and CDR2 is SVGEGT in the germline V gene. This CDR3 contains 18 residues. After removal of 5 bases from V and 4 bases from J, the junction contained 17 bases not matched to a gene.

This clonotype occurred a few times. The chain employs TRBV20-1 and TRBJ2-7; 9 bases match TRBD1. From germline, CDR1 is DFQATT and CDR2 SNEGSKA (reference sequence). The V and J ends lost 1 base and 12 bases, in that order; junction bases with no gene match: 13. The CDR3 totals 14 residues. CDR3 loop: CSARAGTGWLSTYF. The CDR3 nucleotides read TGCAGTGCTAGAGCAGGGACAGGGTGGTTATCGACGTACTTC.

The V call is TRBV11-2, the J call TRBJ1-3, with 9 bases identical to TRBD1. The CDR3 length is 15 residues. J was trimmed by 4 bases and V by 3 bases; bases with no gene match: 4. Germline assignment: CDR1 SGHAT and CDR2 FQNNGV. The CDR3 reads CASSFPTGGGNTIYF. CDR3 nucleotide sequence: TGTGCCAGCAGCTTCCCGACAGGGGGGGGAAACACCATATATTTT.

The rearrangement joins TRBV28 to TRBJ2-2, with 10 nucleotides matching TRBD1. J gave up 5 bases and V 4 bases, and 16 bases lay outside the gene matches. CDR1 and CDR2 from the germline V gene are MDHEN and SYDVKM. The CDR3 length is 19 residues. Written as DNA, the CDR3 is TGTGCCAGCAGTTCCTGGGGGATTTCGACAGGGGGCCGGACCGGGGAGCTGTTTTTT. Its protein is CASSSWGISTGGRTGELFF.

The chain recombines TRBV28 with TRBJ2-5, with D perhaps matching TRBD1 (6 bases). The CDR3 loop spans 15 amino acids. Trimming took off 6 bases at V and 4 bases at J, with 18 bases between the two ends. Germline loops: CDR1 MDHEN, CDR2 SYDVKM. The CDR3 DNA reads TGTGCCAGCAGCCCGCTGAGGGGGTCTGGAGAGACCCAGTACTTC. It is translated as CASSPLRGSGETQYF.

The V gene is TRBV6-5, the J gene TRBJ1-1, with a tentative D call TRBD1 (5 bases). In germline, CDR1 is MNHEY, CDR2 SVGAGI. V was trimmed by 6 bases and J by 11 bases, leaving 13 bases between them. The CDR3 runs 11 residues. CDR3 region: CASRSGGRAFF. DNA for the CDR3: TGTGCCAGCAGGTCTGGGGGGAGGGCTTTCTTT.

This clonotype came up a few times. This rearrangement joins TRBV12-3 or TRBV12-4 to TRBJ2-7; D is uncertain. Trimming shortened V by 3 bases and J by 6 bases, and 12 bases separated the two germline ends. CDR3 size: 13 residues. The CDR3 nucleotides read TGTGCCAGCAGTTTCAGACGAGCGAGCGAGCAGTACTTC. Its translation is CASSFRRASEQYF.

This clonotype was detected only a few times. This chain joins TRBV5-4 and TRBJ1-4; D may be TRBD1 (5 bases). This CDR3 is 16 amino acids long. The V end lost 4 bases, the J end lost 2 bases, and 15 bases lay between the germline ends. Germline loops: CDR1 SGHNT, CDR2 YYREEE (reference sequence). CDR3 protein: CASSQGPATTNEKLFF. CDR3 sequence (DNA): TGTGCCAGCAGCCAGGGACCTGCTACGACTAATGAAAAACTGTTTTTT.

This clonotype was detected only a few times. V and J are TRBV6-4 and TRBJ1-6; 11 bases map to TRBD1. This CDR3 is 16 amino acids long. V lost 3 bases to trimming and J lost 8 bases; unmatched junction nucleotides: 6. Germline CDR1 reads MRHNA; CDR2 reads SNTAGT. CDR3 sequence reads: CASSDRGQGADSPLHF. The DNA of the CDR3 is TGTGCCAGCAGTGATCGCGGACAGGGGGCGGATTCACCCCTCCACTTT.

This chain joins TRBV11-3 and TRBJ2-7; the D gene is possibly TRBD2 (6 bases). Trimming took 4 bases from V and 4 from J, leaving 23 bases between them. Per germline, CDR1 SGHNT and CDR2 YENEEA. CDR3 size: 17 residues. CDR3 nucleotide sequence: TGTGCCAGCAGCTCTGCGGGGCGGGGAAGACCCGAATACGAGCAGTACGTC. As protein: CASSSAGRGRPEYEQYV.

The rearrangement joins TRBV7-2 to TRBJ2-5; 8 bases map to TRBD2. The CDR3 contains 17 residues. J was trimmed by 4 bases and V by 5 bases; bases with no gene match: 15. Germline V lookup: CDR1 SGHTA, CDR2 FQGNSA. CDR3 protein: CASSPRAGTREGETQYF. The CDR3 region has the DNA TGTGCCAGCAGCCCCAGAGCTGGGACTAGGGAGGGAGAGACCCAGTACTTC.

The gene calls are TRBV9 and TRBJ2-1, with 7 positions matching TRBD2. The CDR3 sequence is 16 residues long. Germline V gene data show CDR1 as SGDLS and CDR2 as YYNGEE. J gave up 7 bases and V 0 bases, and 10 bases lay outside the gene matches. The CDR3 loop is CASSVEYGGSSNEQFF. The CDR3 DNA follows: TGTGCCAGCAGCGTAGAGTATGGCGGGAGTTCGAATGAGCAGTTCTTC.

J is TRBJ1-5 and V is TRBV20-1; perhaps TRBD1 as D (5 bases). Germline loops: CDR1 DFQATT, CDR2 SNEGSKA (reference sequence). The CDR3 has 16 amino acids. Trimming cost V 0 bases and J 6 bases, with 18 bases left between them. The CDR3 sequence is CSARDLNFREGQPQHF. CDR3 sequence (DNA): TGCAGTGCTAGAGATCTGAATTTCAGGGAGGGTCAGCCCCAGCATTTT.

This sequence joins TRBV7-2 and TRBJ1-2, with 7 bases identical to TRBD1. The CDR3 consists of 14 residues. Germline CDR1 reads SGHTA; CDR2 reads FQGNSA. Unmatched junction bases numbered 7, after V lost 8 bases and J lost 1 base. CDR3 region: CASETGVVNYGYTF. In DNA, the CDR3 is TGTGCCAGCGAAACAGGGGTTGTTAACTATGGCTACACCTTC.

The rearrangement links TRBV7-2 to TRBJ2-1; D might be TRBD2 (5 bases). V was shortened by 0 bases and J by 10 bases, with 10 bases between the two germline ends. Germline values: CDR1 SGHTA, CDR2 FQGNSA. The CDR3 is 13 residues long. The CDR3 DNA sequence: TGTGCCAGCAGCTTAGCGCCTAGCAGGGAGCAGTTCTTC. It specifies CASSLAPSREQFF.

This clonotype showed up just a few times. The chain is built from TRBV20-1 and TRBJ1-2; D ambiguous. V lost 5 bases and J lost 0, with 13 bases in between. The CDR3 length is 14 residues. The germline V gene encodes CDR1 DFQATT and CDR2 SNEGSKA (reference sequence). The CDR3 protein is CSAPTTNTNYGYTF. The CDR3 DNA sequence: TGCAGTGCTCCTACCACAAATACTAACTATGGCTACACCTTC.

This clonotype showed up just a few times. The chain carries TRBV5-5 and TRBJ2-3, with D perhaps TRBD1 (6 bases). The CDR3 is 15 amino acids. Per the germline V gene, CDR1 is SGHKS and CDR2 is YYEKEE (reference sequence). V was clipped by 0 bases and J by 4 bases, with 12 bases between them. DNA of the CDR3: TGTGCCAGCAGCTTGGCCAGGGGAGTTGCAGATACGCAGTATTTT. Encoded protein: CASSLARGVADTQYF.